These 16 T cell receptor beta chains were all obtained from the same sample, sequenced in a study of cytomegalovirus exposure and HLA in healthy donors. The PCR ran on 60 Vbeta and 13 Jbeta primers. Using immunoSEQ multiplex PCR, the repertoire was profiled, and TCRdb retains in-frame clones only, with some absent. The table shows about 110,000 clones, with around three quarters occurring only once. The specimen sequenced was PBMCs. The receptors derive from a woman between 45 and 60 years old in good health and CMV-seropositive.

The chain is built from TRBV5-6 and TRBJ2-7, with no clear D. Between the trimmed V and J ends, which lost 0 bases and 5 bases, there was a span of 6 bases. In germline, CDR1 is SGHDT, CDR2 YYEEEE. This CDR3 comprises 12 residues. This chain's CDR3 is CASSLAPNEQYF. The CDR3 nucleotides read TGTGCCAGCAGCTTGGCCCCTAACGAGCAGTACTTC.

The chain couples TRBV10-3 to TRBJ2-1; D is possibly TRBD1 (5 bases). Looked up from germline, CDR1 is ENHRY and CDR2 is SYGVKD. V was pared by 6 bases and J by 4 bases, with 7 bases between. This CDR3 spans 12 amino acids. DNA for the CDR3: TGTGCCATCAGCCAGGGATACAATGAGCAGTTCTTC. Translating gives CAISQGYNEQFF.

This clone turned up a few times. The V and J genes are TRBV7-3 and TRBJ1-1; TRBD1 might be the D (6 bases). This CDR3 region has 14 residues. Germline V gives CDR1 SGHTA, CDR2 FQGTGA. V gave up 8 bases and J gave up 2 bases, with 15 bases separating them. The CDR3 DNA reads as TGTGCCAGCGGCCAGGGGAGCGCCAACACTGAAGCTTTCTTT. It translates to CASGQGSANTEAFF.

The chain links TRBV4-3 to TRBJ2-5; D may be TRBD1 (5 bases). This CDR3 is built from 14 residues. V was clipped by 2 bases and J by 4 bases, with 11 bases between them. Germline CDR1 and CDR2: LGHNA and YSLEER. CDR3 loop: CASSQIMGPETQYF. DNA of the CDR3: TGCGCCAGCAGCCAAATAATGGGGCCAGAGACCCAGTACTTC.

The CDR3: CASSYGGVNTGELFF. CDR3 nucleotide sequence: TGTGCCAGCAGTTACGGGGGCGTTAACACCGGGGAGCTGTTTTTT. The rearrangement links TRBV6-6 to TRBJ2-2, with D tentatively TRBD1 (6 bases). CDR1 and CDR2 (germline): MNHNY, SVGAGI (reference sequence). Trimming left V 2 bases short and J 2 bases short, with 9 bases between. This CDR3 comprises 15 residues.

The chain recombines TRBV16 with TRBJ2-4; a weak D match, TRBD2 (5 bases). Germline loops: CDR1 KGHSY, CDR2 FQNENV. V dropped 0 bases and J dropped 1 base, with 7 bases sitting between them. The CDR3 is 15 residues long. In DNA, the CDR3 is TGTGCCAGCAGCCAATCGACGGGGGCCAAAAACATTCAGTACTTC. Amino acids: CASSQSTGAKNIQYF.

The rearrangement uses TRBV21-1 and TRBJ2-6; TRBD1 is the table's D call, not checked against the DNA. TRBV21-1 represents a pseudogene. This CDR3 contains 16 residues. In DNA, the CDR3 is TGTGCCAGCAGCCGAGCGACAGGGTCCGGGGCCAACGTCCTGACTTTC. It translates to CASSRATGSGANVLTF.

The chain has TRBV6-6 and TRBJ2-7; maybe TRBD1 (7 bases). This CDR3 has 13 residues. CDR1 and CDR2 from the germline V gene are MNHNY and SVGAGI (reference sequence). V was shortened by 6 bases and J by 3 bases, with 12 bases between the two germline ends. The CDR3 region has the DNA TGTGCCAGCAGAGGAGGGACAGACTACGAGCAGTACTTC. As protein: CASRGGTDYEQYF.

This clone was counted between two and nine times. The V and J genes are TRBV6-5 and TRBJ2-5; no clear D. Trimming left V 5 bases short and J 0 bases short, with 7 bases between. Germline assignment: CDR1 MNHEY and CDR2 SVGAGI. The CDR3 runs 13 residues. CDR3 in DNA: TGTGCCAGCAGTCCTTCGTACCAAGAGACCCAGTACTTC. This sequence encodes CASSPSYQETQYF.

The chain employs TRBV11-2 and TRBJ1-5; 7 bases align to TRBD1. Germline V CDR1 and CDR2: SGHAT, FQNNGV. The CDR3 contains 15 residues. V gave up 8 bases and J gave up 1 base; unmatched junction bases: 8. The CDR3 DNA sequence: TGTGCCAGCCCTAGACAGGGTCTAAGCAATCAGCCCCAGCATTTT. Encoded protein: CASPRQGLSNQPQHF.

The V and J genes are TRBV12-5 and TRBJ1-2; no clear D gene. The CDR3 sequence is 12 residues long. Trimming left V 7 bases short and J 0 bases short, with 6 bases between. Germline V gene lookup returns CDR1 LGHNT and CDR2 FRNRAP. The CDR3 nucleotides read TGTGCTAGTGCAAATGCTAACTATGGCTACACCTTC. Translating gives CASANANYGYTF.

This clone was seen only a few times. CDR3: CASSLAAGGEKLFF. As DNA, the CDR3 is TGTGCCAGCAGCTTGGCTGCAGGGGGCGAAAAACTGTTTTTT. The gene calls are TRBV5-6 and TRBJ1-4, with 8 positions matching TRBD1. V dropped 0 bases and J dropped 8; count of bases not matched to a gene: 3. There are 14 residues in the CDR3. Germline V gene data show CDR1 as SGHDT and CDR2 as YYEEEE.

This clone was detected once. This chain connects TRBV2 to TRBJ2-1; TRBD1 agrees at 7 bases. This CDR3 is built from 15 residues. Trimming cost V 4 bases and J 3 bases; bases outside gene matches: 6. Germline CDR1 is SNHLY and CDR2 is FYNNEI. The DNA for the CDR3 is TGTGCCAGCAGTGGTGTAGGGGGCCACTACAATGAGCAGTTCTTC. It specifies CASSGVGGHYNEQFF.

V usage is TRBV6-1 and J usage is TRBJ2-7; D perhaps matches TRBD1 (6 bases). Trimming left V 4 bases short and J 2 bases short, with 21 bases between. The CDR3 extends over 17 amino acids. Germline-derived CDR1 and CDR2 are MNHNS and SASEGT. This CDR3 reads CASSARQRGQGTYEQYF. The CDR3 DNA follows: TGTGCCAGCAGTGCAAGACAACGGGGTCAGGGGACCTACGAGCAGTACTTC.

In the case of this clone: At one end, the junction sequence differs from germline, possibly due to a read error. This chain uses TRBV7-9 with TRBJ2-7; D uncertain. There are 14 residues in the CDR3. Germline-derived CDR1 and CDR2 are SEHNR and FQNEAQ (reference sequence). The CDR3 sequence: CSSSLDNGWYEQYF. The CDR3 DNA sequence: TGTTCCAGCAGCTTAGATAACGGGTGGTACGAGCAGTACTTC.

The genes are TRBV20-1 and TRBJ2-1; D remains ambiguous. This CDR3 has 10 amino acids. Germline V gene data show CDR1 as DFQATT and CDR2 as SNEGSKA (reference sequence). Trimming left V 5 bases short and J 4 bases short, with 3 bases between. The CDR3 spells CSAYYNEQFF. Here the CDR3 DNA reads TGCAGTGCTTATTACAATGAGCAGTTCTTC.